This T cell receptor beta chain derives from a study of T-cell reconstitution after alpha-beta-depleted transplantation in children. Findings of the study overall: It was reported that alpha-beta T cells came from several hundred expanded graft clones (about two months after transplant). T-cell counts and diversity at one year post-transplant came mainly from newly produced T cells. The study traced high day-60 TCRbeta diversity in some patients to surviving recipient T cells and thymic progenitors.

Germline V gene data show CDR1 as SGHRS and CDR2 as YFSETQ. V was cut by 4 bases and J by 6 bases, with 21 bases left in between. This CDR3 is built from 16 residues. In this sample, this clonotype turned up many times. Its antigen is unknown. Unique molecular identifiers were incorporated into the prepared TCRbeta library. In TCRdb, the PCR reads were re-called with MiXCR into one record per CDR3 protein. The table has 240,000 or so distinct CDR3 sequences, less than 9% seen once; the top ten hold under 8%. This sample comprised PBMCs, mostly from graft donor cells, obtained 180 days after TCRalphabeta/CD19-depleted stem cell transplant. V and J are TRBV5-1 and TRBJ2-3, with D possibly matching TRBD2 (6 bases). This TCR was sampled from a male patient younger than 18 who had a stem cell transplant for acute lymphoblastic leukemia, so the T cells may come from the graft donor. The DNA for the CDR3 is TGCGCCAGCAGCCCGCGTGAGGACGGGAGATGGGATACGCAGTATTTT. Translated: CASSPREDGRWDTQYF.